This section outlines one TCR beta chain sequence together with its context. The source of the sample is a study of blood T cell repertoires in COVID-19. Study context: Sites across the United States, Italy and Spain contributed samples from acute and convalescent COVID-19. The analysed material was cDNA or gDNA that came from T cells, B-cell-depleted T cells, or PBMCs.

In the study's own analysis: Amplified reference gene primers provided the basis for estimating nucleated cell counts. Measured with immunoSEQ multiplex PCR; TCRdb has only the in-frame clones, and not every one. That table supplies the V and J calls and clone size; D and trimming were determined from the DNA. The sample has around 150,000 clones; 86% are singletons. Material: peripheral blood. This TCR came from a man between 60 and 70 years old with acute or convalescent COVID-19.

CDR3 sequence reads: CASSQGPGADNSPLHF. DNA for the CDR3: TGTGCCAGCAGCCAAGGTCCTGGGGCAGATAATTCACCCCTCCACTTT. The chain has TRBV4-2 and TRBJ1-6; D might be TRBD1 (5 bases). V was pared by 1 base and J by 5 bases, with 12 bases between. CDR3 length: 16 amino acids. Germline V gene sequence: CDR1 LGHNA, CDR2 YNFKEQ.